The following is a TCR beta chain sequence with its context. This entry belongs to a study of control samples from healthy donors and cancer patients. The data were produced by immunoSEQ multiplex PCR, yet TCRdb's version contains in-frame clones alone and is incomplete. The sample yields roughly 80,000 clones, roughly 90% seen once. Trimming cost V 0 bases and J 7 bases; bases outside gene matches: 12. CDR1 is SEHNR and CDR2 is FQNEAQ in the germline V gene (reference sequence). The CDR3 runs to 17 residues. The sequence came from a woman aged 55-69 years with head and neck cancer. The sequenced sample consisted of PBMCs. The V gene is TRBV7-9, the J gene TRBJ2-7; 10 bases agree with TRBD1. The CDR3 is CASSLARGDRGRGEQYF. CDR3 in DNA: TGTGCCAGCAGCTTAGCGAGAGGGGACAGGGGTCGAGGGGAGCAGTACTTC.